The subject of this entry is one TCR beta chain. The data were obtained in a study of blood T cell repertoires in COVID-19. The germline V gene has CDR1 SEHNR and CDR2 FQNEAQ (reference sequence). This CDR3 has 17 amino acids. J lost 0 bases, V lost 4 bases, and 6 bases had no gene match. Only in-frame clones appear in the TCRdb table, and some are missing; sequencing was by immunoSEQ multiplex PCR. This sample has fewer than 250,000 clones, with less than 85% found just once. This receptor was identified in a woman between 45 and 65 years old with acute or convalescent COVID-19. The source material was peripheral blood. The rearrangement links TRBV7-9 to TRBJ1-5, with 10 nucleotides matching TRBD1. As DNA, the CDR3 is TGTGCCAGCAGCTGGGACAGGGGAACCGATAGCAATCAGCCCCAGCATTTT. Translation gives CASSWDRGTDSNQPQHF.